Here is one TCR beta chain with its context. This entry comes from a study of CD8 T cells in Susac syndrome. Germline-derived CDR1 and CDR2 are MNHEY and SVGEGT. The CDR3 totals 13 residues. The V and J ends lost 6 bases and 2 bases respectively, with 11 bases between them. Random hexamers primed reverse transcription of about 0.5 to 1 ug RNA. TCRdb processed the immunoSEQ multiplex PCR reads anew with MiXCR; each CDR3 protein has one entry. The sample lists 95,000 to 150,000 distinct CDR3 sequences; roughly 94% were seen once. This rearrangement joins TRBV6-2 or TRBV6-3 to TRBJ2-7; maybe TRBD1 (6 bases). The material sequenced was CD8+ T cells from PBMCs. The clonotype originates from a human donor with Susac syndrome. The CDR3 DNA reads as TGTGCCAGCAGGACGGACAGAGCCTACGAGCAGTACTTC. Translation: CASRTDRAYEQYF.